A single sample gave rise to the 30 T cell receptor beta chains below, sequenced in a study of T cells after yellow fever vaccination. In TCRdb, the 5' RACE reads were re-called with MiXCR into one record per CDR3 protein. The data show nearly 300,000 distinct CDR3 sequences, approximately 10% seen once. Sample: CD4+ T cells sorted from PBMCs, taken 5 days after the yellow fever booster vaccination. The receptor source for this set is a man between 18 and 35 years old who received the YFV17D yellow fever vaccine.

This clonotype was picked up many times. The rearrangement links TRBV5-6 to TRBJ2-7; TRBD1 matches at 7 bases. The ends lost 6 bases at V and 3 bases at J; junction bases unmatched: 12. Germline V lookup: CDR1 SGHDT, CDR2 YYEEEE. This CDR3 is built from 15 residues. The CDR3 region is CASTARQGHLYEQYV. The CDR3 coding sequence is TGTGCCAGCACTGCCAGACAGGGTCACCTCTACGAGCAGTACGTC.

This clonotype was observed a handful of times. V gene TRBV20-1 combines with J gene TRBJ2-5; D is tentatively TRBD1 or TRBD2 (6 bases each). CDR3 length equals 13 residues. CDR1 and CDR2 (germline): DFQATT, SNEGSKA (reference sequence). The ends were cut back, 3 bases at V and 2 bases at J, with 10 bases in the middle. The CDR3 loop reads CSASSGQQETQYF. The DNA of the CDR3 is TGCAGTGCTAGTAGCGGACAGCAAGAGACCCAGTACTTC.

This rearrangement joins TRBV12-3 or TRBV12-4 to TRBJ2-5, with D perhaps TRBD2 (5 bases). V dropped 6 bases and J dropped 3 bases, with 11 bases sitting between them. This CDR3 is built from 13 residues. CDR3: CASSPTRKETQYF. The DNA of the CDR3 is TGTGCCAGCAGCCCCACTAGAAAAGAGACCCAGTACTTC.

The chain joins TRBV11-3 to TRBJ1-2; possible D gene TRBD1, 5 bases. There are 15 residues in the CDR3. The germline CDR1 and CDR2 sequences are SGHNT and YENEEA. V shed 1 base and J shed 6 bases, with 15 bases lying between them. The CDR3 coding sequence is TGTGCCAGCAGCTTAGGGTTCGGGGACGAGGATGGCTACACCTTC. Protein product: CASSLGFGDEDGYTF.

This clonotype was seen ten or more times. This rearrangement joins TRBV7-2 to TRBJ2-7; maybe TRBD2 (6 bases). The CDR3 consists of 14 residues. The V end lost 5 bases, the J end lost 10 bases, and 21 bases lay between the germline ends. Germline V CDR1 and CDR2: SGHTA, FQGNSA. CDR3 region: CASSARDSVFEQYF. The CDR3, as DNA: TGTGCCAGCAGCGCGCGGGACTCCGTATTTGAACAGTACTTC.

V is TRBV5-1 and J is TRBJ1-2; 7 bases match TRBD1. V was pared by 0 bases and J by 6 bases, with 14 bases of the junction left unmatched. The CDR3 sequence is 17 residues long. In germline, CDR1 is SGHRS, CDR2 YFSETQ. The CDR3 protein is CASSLALRQGRYDGYTF. The CDR3 nucleotides are TGCGCCAGCAGCTTGGCCCTCAGACAGGGAAGATACGATGGCTACACCTTC.

The CDR3 bases are TGTGCCAGCAGCTTGACCGCCGGGACAGGAAGGCAGTACGTC. This translates into CASSLTAGTGRQYV. The genes are TRBV11-2 and TRBJ2-7; 8 nucleotides agree with TRBD1. The V gene end was trimmed by 3 bases and the J gene end by 9 bases; junction bases not matched to a gene: 10. CDR3 size: 14 residues. Germline loops: CDR1 SGHAT, CDR2 FQNNGV.

The rearrangement links TRBV4-3 to TRBJ1-5, with a weak D call TRBD1 (5 bases). The V end was cut by 3 bases, the J end by 0 bases, with 15 bases between. This CDR3 is built from 17 residues. The V gene's germline CDR1 is LGHNA and CDR2 YSLEER. The CDR3 is CASSHKLPGTSNQPQHF. CDR3 bases: TGCGCCAGCAGCCATAAACTTCCGGGGACTAGCAATCAGCCCCAGCATTTT.

The table lists this clonotype with a few counts. CDR3 DNA sequence: TGCGCCAGCAGCCAGACGATTAACAGGGTTCAGCCCCAGCATTTT. Translated: CASSQTINRVQPQHF. The chain has TRBV4-1 and TRBJ1-5; D perhaps matches TRBD1 (6 bases). The CDR3 has 15 amino acids. With 3 bases removed from V and 6 bases from J, the gap between germline ends came to 15 bases. CDR1 is MGHRA and CDR2 is YSYEKL in the germline V gene.

V gene TRBV28 combines with J gene TRBJ1-2; 10 nucleotides agree with TRBD1. The CDR3 is 13 residues long. In germline, CDR1 is MDHEN, CDR2 SYDVKM. The V and J ends lost 7 bases and 9 bases, in that order; junction bases with no gene match: 8. The CDR3 DNA follows: TGTGCCAGCATATACGGGACAGGGGATCGCTACACCTTC. Its protein product is CASIYGTGDRYTF.

On this clonotype: Given a much more abundant clone one base away, this may be a read error. The chain recombines TRBV27 with TRBJ2-1, with D unresolved. This CDR3 is built from 11 residues. The ends were cut back, 7 bases at V and 3 bases at J, with 4 bases in the middle. CDR1 and CDR2 (germline): MNHEY, SMNVEV (reference sequence). CDR3 sequence reads: CASTHYNEQFF. The CDR3 DNA sequence: TGTGCCAGCACCCACTACAATGAGCAGTTCTTC.

V is TRBV20-1 and J is TRBJ2-3, with TRBD2 matching 8 bases. This CDR3 has 13 amino acids. Trimming cost V 0 bases and J 14 bases; bases outside gene matches: 10. Germline V CDR1 and CDR2: DFQATT, SNEGSKA (reference sequence). DNA for the CDR3: TGCAGTGCTAGAGAGCCCGCGGGACTAGTAATGTATTTT. Translating gives CSAREPAGLVMYF.

The chain couples TRBV6-5 to TRBJ2-5, with TRBD2 matching 9 bases. The CDR3 has 13 residues. CDR1 is MNHEY and CDR2 is SVGAGI in the germline V gene. The V segment lost 6 bases and the J segment 5 bases; nucleotides outside the gene matches: 4. The CDR3 region is CASRGGGDETQYF. The DNA of the CDR3 is TGTGCCAGCAGGGGCGGGGGGGATGAGACCCAGTACTTC.

J is TRBJ1-2 and V is TRBV5-1; D might be TRBD1 (5 bases). The CDR3 length is 14 residues. Germline CDR1 and CDR2: SGHRS and YFSETQ. The V gene lost 4 bases and the J gene lost 5 bases, with 15 bases spanning the gap. The CDR3 DNA sequence: TGCGCCAGCAGCGAGGACGGGACGGGATATGGCTACACCTTC. It codes for CASSEDGTGYGYTF.

This chain links TRBV6-5 with TRBJ1-3; D might be TRBD1 (5 bases). Trimming stripped 8 bases from V and 0 bases from J, with 14 bases between. Looked up from germline, CDR1 is MNHEY and CDR2 is SVGAGI. This CDR3 contains 15 residues. As DNA, the CDR3 is TGTGCCAGCCGGACGGCGGGGCTCTCTGGAAACACCATATATTTT. Translating it yields CASRTAGLSGNTIYF.

This clonotype was recorded many times. This chain uses TRBV12-3 or TRBV12-4 with TRBJ2-7; D gene uncertain. V lost 4 bases to trimming and J lost 0 bases, with 10 bases between them. The CDR3 consists of 14 residues. In DNA form, the CDR3 reads TGTGCCAGCAGTTATGTGGCGTCCTCCTACGAGCAGTACTTC. As protein: CASSYVASSYEQYF.

This clonotype was observed a few times. The gene calls are TRBV7-2 and TRBJ2-3; D is unresolved. Trimming shortened V by 7 bases and J by 0 bases, and 11 bases separated the two germline ends. The CDR3 is 14 residues long. Per the germline V gene, CDR1 is SGHTA and CDR2 is FQGNSA. As DNA, the CDR3 is TGTGCCAGCAAAAATCAGTGGAGCACAGATACGCAGTATTTT. This encodes CASKNQWSTDTQYF.

This clonotype was seen ten or more times. The chain recombines TRBV7-9 with TRBJ2-5, with a weak D call TRBD1 (6 bases). The CDR3 loop spans 15 amino acids. Germline V gene lookup returns CDR1 SEHNR and CDR2 FQNEAQ (reference sequence). Between the trimmed V and J ends, which lost 5 bases and 2 bases, there was a span of 15 bases. This chain's CDR3 is CASSLGGFLQETQYF. Here the CDR3 DNA reads TGTGCCAGCAGCCTAGGGGGATTCTTACAAGAGACCCAGTACTTC.

The chain combines TRBV5-1 with TRBJ2-1; D possibly corresponds to TRBD2 (6 bases). This CDR3 has 14 residues. V lost 4 bases to trimming and J lost 8 bases, with 16 bases between them. Germline values: CDR1 SGHRS, CDR2 YFSETQ. CDR3 sequence (DNA): TGCGCCAGCAGCCCCGGTGGAGGGGTCGATGAGCAGTTCTTC. Its protein is CASSPGGGVDEQFF.

This clonotype was observed at least ten times. The chain uses TRBV3-1 and TRBJ2-1; 8 nucleotides line up with TRBD2. CDR1 is LGHDT, CDR2 YNNKEL, per germline (reference sequence). The J segment lost 3 bases and the V segment lost 4 bases, leaving 5 bases of the junction unmatched. The CDR3 sequence is 15 residues long. CDR3: CASSPWRGVYNEQFF. CDR3 sequence (DNA): TGTGCCAGCAGCCCATGGCGGGGGGTCTACAATGAGCAGTTCTTC.

This chain links TRBV7-2 with TRBJ2-7; possible D gene TRBD2, 6 bases. The CDR3 totals 16 residues. Trimming took 4 bases from V and 0 from J, leaving 16 bases between them. Germline CDR1 reads SGHTA; CDR2 reads FQGNSA. The CDR3 coding sequence is TGTGCCAGCAGCTCTAAGTTCGGGAGTAGCTCCTACGAGCAGTACTTC. Translation: CASSSKFGSSSYEQYF.

V gene TRBV30 combines with J gene TRBJ1-2; TRBD1 might be the D (5 bases). The CDR3 totals 13 residues. Germline V gene sequence: CDR1 GTSNPN, CDR2 SVGIG (reference sequence). With 3 bases removed from V and 8 bases from J, the gap between germline ends came to 16 bases. CDR3: CAWSPGGPLGYTF. In DNA form, the CDR3 reads TGTGCCTGGAGCCCCGGGGGACCCTTGGGCTACACCTTC.

Only a few counts were recorded for this clonotype. This CDR3 is CASSLERVNTEAFF. DNA of the CDR3: TGTGCCAGCAGCCTGGAGAGAGTGAACACTGAAGCTTTCTTT. This chain joins TRBV5-5 and TRBJ1-1; D remains ambiguous. The CDR3 loop spans 14 amino acids. Trimming shortened V by 4 bases and J by 0 bases, and 10 bases separated the two germline ends. Germline V gene sequence: CDR1 SGHKS, CDR2 YYEKEE (reference sequence).

This clonotype has a count of ten or more. The chain recombines TRBV7-3 with TRBJ2-3; 12 nucleotides agree with TRBD2. The germline V gene has CDR1 SGHTA and CDR2 FQGTGA. Trimming took 5 bases from V and 0 from J; bases not matched to a gene: 6. The CDR3 length is 17 residues. This CDR3 reads CASSGITSGGSTDTQYF. As DNA, the CDR3 is TGTGCCAGCAGCGGTATAACTAGCGGGGGGAGCACAGATACGCAGTATTTT.

The chain has TRBV5-1 and TRBJ1-1; D is perhaps TRBD1 (5 bases). From germline, CDR1 is SGHRS and CDR2 YFSETQ. The CDR3 runs 15 residues. V was clipped by 0 bases and J by 2 bases, with 11 bases between them. The CDR3 loop reads CASSLDGGVNTEAFF. The CDR3 DNA sequence: TGCGCCAGCAGCTTGGATGGAGGGGTCAACACTGAAGCTTTCTTT.

This clonotype was seen more than once but under ten times. The chain has TRBV6-5 and TRBJ2-7; the D gene is possibly TRBD2 (6 bases). V was pared by 6 bases and J by 2 bases, with 17 bases between. The germline V gene encodes CDR1 MNHEY and CDR2 SVGAGI. The length of the CDR3 is 15 residues. CDR3: CASSAGRRAPYEQYV. The DNA for the CDR3 is TGTGCCAGCAGCGCGGGACGGCGAGCCCCCTACGAGCAGTACGTC.

This chain uses TRBV7-2 with TRBJ2-7, with D maybe TRBD2 (6 bases). V was cut by 1 base and J by 0 bases, with 19 bases left in between. This CDR3 spans 18 amino acids. Germline assignment: CDR1 SGHTA and CDR2 FQGNSA. CDR3 in amino acids: CASSLDLWRVRSSYEQYF. The CDR3 DNA is TGTGCCAGCAGCTTAGATTTATGGAGGGTGAGGAGCTCCTACGAGCAGTACTTC. The full variable domain, in which reference TRBV7-2 and TRBJ2-7 provide the parts outside the CDR3, is GAGVSQSPSNKVTEKGKDVELRCDPISGHTALYWYRQSLGQGLEFLIYFQGNSAPDKSGLPSDRFSAERTGGSVSTLTIQRTQQEDSAVYLCASSLDLWRVRSSYEQYFGPGTRLTVT.

There are a few counts of this clonotype. The chain uses TRBV25-1 and TRBJ2-3; 7 nucleotides match TRBD2. V was pared by 3 bases and J by 3 bases, with 12 bases of the junction left unmatched. The CDR3 runs to 17 residues. Germline V gene data show CDR1 as MGHDK and CDR2 as SYGVNS. The CDR3 region is CASSDITGGSGTDTQYF. The CDR3 region has the DNA TGTGCCAGCAGTGATATCACCGGGGGGTCGGGAACAGATACGCAGTATTTT. Combining the CDR3 with reference TRBV25-1 and TRBJ2-3 gives the whole variable domain EADIYQTPRYLVIGTGKKITLECSQTMGHDKMYWYQQDPGMELHLIHYSYGVNSTEKGDLSSESTVSRIRTEHFPLTLESARPSHTSQYLCASSDITGGSGTDTQYFGPGTRLTVL.

In its sample, this clonotype was seen many times. V is TRBV6-2 or TRBV6-3 and J is TRBJ2-3, with 7 bases lining up with TRBD1. Germline CDR1 and CDR2: MNHEY and SVGEGT. The CDR3 spans 16 residues. Losses at the gene ends were 0 bases for V and 6 bases for J; bases not matched to a gene: 9. CDR3 sequence reads: CASSYSPGQYVDTQYF. The CDR3, as DNA: TGTGCCAGCAGTTACTCACCGGGACAGTATGTGGATACGCAGTATTTT.

The chain's CDR3 is CASSPIERRRTGSIGELFF. The DNA of the CDR3 is TGCGCCAGCAGCCCTATCGAACGTCGAAGGACAGGGTCCATCGGGGAGCTGTTTTTT. The genes are TRBV4-1 and TRBJ2-2; TRBD1 matches at 8 bases. Trimming cost V 4 bases and J 7 bases; bases outside gene matches: 20. The CDR3 extends over 19 amino acids. Germline V gives CDR1 MGHRA, CDR2 YSYEKL.